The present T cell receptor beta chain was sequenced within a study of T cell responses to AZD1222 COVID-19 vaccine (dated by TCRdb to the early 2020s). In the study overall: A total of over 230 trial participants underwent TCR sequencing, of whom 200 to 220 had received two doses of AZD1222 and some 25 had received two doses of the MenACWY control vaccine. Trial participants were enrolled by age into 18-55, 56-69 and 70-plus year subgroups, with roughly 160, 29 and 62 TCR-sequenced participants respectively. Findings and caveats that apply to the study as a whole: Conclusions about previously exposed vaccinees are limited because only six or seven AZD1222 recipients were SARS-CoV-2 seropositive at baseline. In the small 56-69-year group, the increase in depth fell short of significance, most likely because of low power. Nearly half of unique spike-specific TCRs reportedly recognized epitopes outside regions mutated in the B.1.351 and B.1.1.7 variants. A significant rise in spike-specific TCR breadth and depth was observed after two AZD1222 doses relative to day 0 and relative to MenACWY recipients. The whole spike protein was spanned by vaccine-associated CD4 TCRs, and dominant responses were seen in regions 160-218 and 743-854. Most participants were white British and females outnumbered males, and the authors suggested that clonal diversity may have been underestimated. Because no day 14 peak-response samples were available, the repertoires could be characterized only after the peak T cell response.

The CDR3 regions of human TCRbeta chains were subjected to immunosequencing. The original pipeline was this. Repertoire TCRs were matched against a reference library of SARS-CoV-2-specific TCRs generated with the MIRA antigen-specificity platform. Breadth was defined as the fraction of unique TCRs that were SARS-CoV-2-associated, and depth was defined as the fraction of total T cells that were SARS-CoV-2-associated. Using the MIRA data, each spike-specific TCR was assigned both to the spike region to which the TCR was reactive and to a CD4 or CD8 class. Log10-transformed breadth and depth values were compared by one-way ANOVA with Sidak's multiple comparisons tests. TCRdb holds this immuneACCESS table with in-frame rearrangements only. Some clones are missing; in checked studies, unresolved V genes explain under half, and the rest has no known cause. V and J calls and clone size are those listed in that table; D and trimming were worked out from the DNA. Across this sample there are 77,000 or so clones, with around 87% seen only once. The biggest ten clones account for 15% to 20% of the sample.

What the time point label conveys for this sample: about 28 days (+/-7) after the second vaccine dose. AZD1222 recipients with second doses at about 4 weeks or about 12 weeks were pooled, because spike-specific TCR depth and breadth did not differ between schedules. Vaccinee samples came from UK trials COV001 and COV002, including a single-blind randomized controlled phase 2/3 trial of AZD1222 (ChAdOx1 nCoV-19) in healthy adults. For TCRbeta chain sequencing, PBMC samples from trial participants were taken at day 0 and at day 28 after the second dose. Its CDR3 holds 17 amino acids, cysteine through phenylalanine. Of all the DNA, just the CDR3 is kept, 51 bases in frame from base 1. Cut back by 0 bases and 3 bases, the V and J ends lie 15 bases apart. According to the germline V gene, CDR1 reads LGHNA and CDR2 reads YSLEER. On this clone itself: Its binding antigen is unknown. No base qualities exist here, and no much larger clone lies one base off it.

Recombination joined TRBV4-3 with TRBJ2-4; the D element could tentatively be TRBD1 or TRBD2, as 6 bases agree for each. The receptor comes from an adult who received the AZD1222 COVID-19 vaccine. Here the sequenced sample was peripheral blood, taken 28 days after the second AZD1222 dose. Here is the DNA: TGCGCCAGCAGCCAAGATCTAACAGGGCGGGACAAAAACATTCAGTACTTC. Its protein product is CASSQDLTGRDKNIQYF.